Listed below are T cell receptor beta chains from one sample, sequenced in a study of T cell repertoires and HLA-DP antigens. The protocol was immunoSEQ multiplex PCR, while the TCRdb copy is restricted to in-frame clones and leaves out a portion. The table has 150 to 200 clones, roughly 56% seen once. Sequencing was done on a sample of alloreactive CD137+ CD4+ T cells from cultured PBMCs. These receptor sequences come from a man in his fifties or sixties in good health and CMV-seronegative. Each CDR3 is given with its conserved first and last residue. D genes are given only for firm matches. The size entry is marked missing in some rows and otherwise reads once, few, many or a size class.

d_call j_call v_call clone_size cdr3_aa cdr3_nt
. TRBJ2-5 TRBV5-3 . CASSSPPGETQYF TGTGCCAGCAGCTCCCCCCCGGGGGAGACCCAGTACTTC
. TRBJ2-7 TRBV28 . CASSVGTYEQYF TGTGCCAGCAGTGTGGGAACCTACGAGCAGTACTTC
TRBD1 TRBJ1-3 TRBV6-4 . CASRLGQASGNTIYF TGTGCCAGCAGGTTAGGACAGGCCTCTGGAAACACCATATATTTT
. TRBJ1-2 TRBV7-2 . CASSLGRGYTF TGTGCCAGCAGCTTAGGTCGTGGCTACACCTTC
. TRBJ2-5 TRBV11-1 . CASSSPPGETQYF TGTGCCAGCAGCTCCCCCCCGGGGGAGACCCAGTACTTC
. TRBJ2-6 TRBV5-5 . CASSPGSGANVLTF TGTGCCAGCAGCCCAGGGTCTGGGGCCAACGTCCTGACTTTC
TRBD1 TRBJ1-2 TRBV6-9 . CASSATRTGGGYGYTF TGTGCCAGCAGTGCGACCCGTACAGGGGGCGGCTATGGCTACACCTTC
. TRBJ2-1 TRBV7-5 few CASSLRGANEQFF TGTGCCAGCAGCTTACGGGGGGCAAATGAGCAGTTCTTC
. TRBJ2-1 TRBV7-7 . CASSLRGANEQFF TGTGCCAGCAGCTTACGGGGGGCAAATGAGCAGTTCTTC
. TRBJ2-5 TRBV6-5 . CASSYQLWGTQETQYF TGTGCCAGCAGTTACCAATTATGGGGCACCCAAGAGACCCAGTACTTC
. TRBJ1-3 TRBV30 . CAWSVTGGAFGNTIYF TGTGCCTGGAGTGTTACGGGGGGCGCGTTTGGAAACACCATATATTTT
. TRBJ2-1 TRBV5-6 . CASSLRGANEQFF TGTGCCAGCAGCTTACGGGGGGCAAATGAGCAGTTCTTC
TRBD1 TRBJ1-2 TRBV6-1 hyperexpanded CASSATRTGGGYGYTF TGTGCCAGCAGTGCGACCCGTACAGGGGGCGGCTATGGCTACACCTTC
TRBD1 TRBJ1-3 TRBV7-9 few CASSFRTGFSGNTIYF TGTGCCAGCAGCTTCCGGACAGGCTTCTCTGGAAACACCATATATTTT
. TRBJ1-4 TRBV6-4 few CASSEPAYRDGFNEKLFF TGTGCCAGCAGTGAGCCGGCATACCGGGACGGTTTTAATGAAAAACTGTTTTTT
TRBD1 TRBJ1-5 TRBV19 few CATLRGLGQPQHF TGTGCCACCCTCAGGGGGCTAGGTCAGCCCCAGCATTTT
. TRBJ2-1 TRBV7-2 . CASSLRGANEQFF TGTGCCAGCAGCTTACGGGGGGCAAATGAGCAGTTCTTC
. TRBJ1-2 TRBV6-5 once CASSFYRVLGLHGYTF TGTGCCAGCAGTTTTTACAGGGTCCTAGGCCTGCATGGCTACACCTTC
TRBD1 TRBJ1-2 TRBV28 few CASRHIQGAGGYTF TGTGCCAGCAGGCACATACAGGGGGCGGGTGGCTACACCTTC
TRBD1 TRBJ1-5 TRBV10-2 few CASRAQGAGQPQHF TGCGCCAGCAGGGCCCAGGGGGCCGGGCAGCCCCAGCATTTT
. TRBJ2-7 TRBV18 . CASSPVRGYEQYF TGTGCCAGCTCACCTGTCAGGGGCTACGAGCAGTACTTC
. TRBJ2-1 TRBV7-7 once CASSLALSSYNEQFF TGTGCTAGCAGCTTAGCACTGAGCTCCTACAATGAGCAGTTCTTC
TRBD2 TRBJ2-3 TRBV19 few CATQAGGITDTQYF TGTGCCACCCAAGCGGGAGGTATTACAGATACGCAGTATTTT
. TRBJ2-3 TRBV9 . CASSVETGTQYF TGTGCCAGCAGCGTAGAGACGGGTACGCAGTATTTT
. TRBJ2-1 TRBV7-9 hyperexpanded CASSLRGANEQFF TGTGCCAGCAGCTTACGGGGGGCAAATGAGCAGTTCTTC
. TRBJ1-1 TRBV11-1 . CASSVSQLNTEAFF TGTGCCAGCAGCGTCTCACAACTGAACACTGAAGCTTTCTTT
. TRBJ1-3 TRBV6-5 . CASRITQSSGNTIYF TGTGCCAGCAGGATCACCCAGAGCTCTGGAAACACCATATATTTT
TRBD1 TRBJ1-1 TRBV5-1 . CASSLGPGQGETEAFF TGCGCCAGCAGCTTGGGGCCGGGACAGGGGGAGACTGAAGCTTTCTTT
. TRBJ2-5 TRBV2 . CASTNWGNQETQYF TGTGCCAGCACCAACTGGGGTAACCAAGAGACCCAGTACTTC
. TRBJ2-5 TRBV7-2 . CASSSPPGETQYF TGTGCCAGCAGCTCCCCCCCGGGGGAGACCCAGTACTTC
TRBD1 TRBJ1-5 TRBV18 . CASSPRQGSQPQHF TGTGCCAGCTCACCACGACAGGGTAGCCAGCCCCAGCATTTT
. TRBJ1-4 TRBV7-3 few CASSPSPNEKLFF TGTGCCAGCAGCCCCTCACCGAATGAAAAACTGTTTTTT
. TRBJ2-1 TRBV4-2 . CASSLRGANEQFF TGTGCCAGCAGCTTACGGGGGGCAAATGAGCAGTTCTTC
. TRBJ1-1 TRBV6-5 . CASSYLRQNTEAFF TGTGCCAGCAGTTACCTTCGGCAGAACACTGAAGCTTTCTTT
. TRBJ1-5 TRBV6-5 . CASSYSGNSNQPQHF TGTGCCAGCAGTTACTCGGGTAATAGCAATCAGCCCCAGCATTTT
. TRBJ2-6 TRBV5-2 once CASKGQSTQSRANVLTF TGTGCCAGCAAGGGCCAAAGTACACAAAGTCGGGCCAACGTCCTGACTTTC
TRBD1 TRBJ2-4 TRBV7-9 . CASRPPGQGTIQYF TGTGCCAGCAGACCCCCGGGACAGGGTACCATTCAGTACTTC
TRBD1 TRBJ1-3 TRBV6-6 . CASRLGQASGNTIYF TGTGCCAGCAGGTTAGGACAGGCCTCTGGAAACACCATATATTTT
. TRBJ2-7 TRBV27 large CASRRPGSYEQYF TGTGCCAGCAGACGACCCGGCTCCTACGAGCAGTACTTC
. TRBJ1-1 TRBV11-3 . CASSVSQLNTEAFF TGTGCCAGCAGCGTCTCACAACTGAACACTGAAGCTTTCTTT
. TRBJ1-4 TRBV7-9 few CASSLSPSNEKLFF TGTGCCAGCAGCTTATCGCCATCAAATGAAAAACTGTTTTTT
. TRBJ2-1 TRBV6-5 once CASTRGGDPYNEQFF TGTGCCAGCACCAGGGGGGGAGACCCCTACAATGAGCAGTTCTTC
. TRBJ2-5 TRBV7-3 . CASSSPPGETQYF TGTGCCAGCAGCTCCCCCCCGGGGGAGACCCAGTACTTC
. TRBJ2-7 TRBV18 . CASSPRRGDEQYF TGTGCCAGCTCACCACGCAGGGGGGACGAGCAGTACTTC
TRBD1 TRBJ2-7 TRBV18 . CASSPGQGDYEQYF TGTGCCAGCTCCCCGGGACAGGGAGACTACGAGCAGTACTTC
. TRBJ1-1 TRBV19 few CASSIRLNTEAFF TGTGCCAGTAGTATTAGGTTGAACACTGAAGCTTTCTTT
. TRBJ2-2 TRBV6-9 . CASSPGRSNTGELFF TGTGCCAGCAGCCCGGGACGGTCGAACACCGGGGAGCTGTTTTTT
. TRBJ2-7 TRBV5-6 . CASSLAHLRQTAYEQYF TGTGCCAGCAGCTTAGCCCACTTACGTCAGACAGCCTACGAGCAGTACTTC
TRBD1 TRBJ1-4 TRBV18 . CASSRDSSEKLFF TGTGCCAGCTCACGGGACAGCAGTGAAAAACTGTTTTTT
. TRBJ1-6 TRBV4-1 large CASSQVWTYSYNSPLHF TGCGCCAGCAGCCAAGTCTGGACATACTCCTATAATTCACCCCTCCACTTT
TRBD2 TRBJ2-1 TRBV7-2 . CASSLGGRVGNEQFF TGTGCCAGCAGCTTAGGCGGGAGGGTTGGTAATGAGCAGTTCTTC
. TRBJ1-1 TRBV6-6 . CASSYLGLDGAFF TGTGCCAGCAGTTACCTGGGTCTCGACGGGGCTTTCTTT
. TRBJ1-1 TRBV27 . CASSLRGAPTEAFF TGTGCCAGCAGTTTACGGGGGGCTCCAACTGAAGCTTTCTTT
. TRBJ2-1 TRBV6-5 few CAVAPAGGYNEQFF TGTGCCGTCGCCCCGGCGGGCGGCTACAATGAGCAGTTCTTC
. TRBJ2-7 TRBV5-6 hyperexpanded CASSLKPGYEQYF TGTGCCAGCAGCTTGAAACCGGGCTACGAGCAGTACTTC
TRBD2 TRBJ2-1 TRBV29-1 . CSVYGTSGYNEQFF TGCAGCGTTTACGGGACTAGCGGCTACAATGAGCAGTTCTTC
. TRBJ1-3 TRBV7-2 . CASSSTRVPGNTIYF TGTGCCAGCAGCTCAACCAGGGTGCCTGGAAACACCATATATTTT